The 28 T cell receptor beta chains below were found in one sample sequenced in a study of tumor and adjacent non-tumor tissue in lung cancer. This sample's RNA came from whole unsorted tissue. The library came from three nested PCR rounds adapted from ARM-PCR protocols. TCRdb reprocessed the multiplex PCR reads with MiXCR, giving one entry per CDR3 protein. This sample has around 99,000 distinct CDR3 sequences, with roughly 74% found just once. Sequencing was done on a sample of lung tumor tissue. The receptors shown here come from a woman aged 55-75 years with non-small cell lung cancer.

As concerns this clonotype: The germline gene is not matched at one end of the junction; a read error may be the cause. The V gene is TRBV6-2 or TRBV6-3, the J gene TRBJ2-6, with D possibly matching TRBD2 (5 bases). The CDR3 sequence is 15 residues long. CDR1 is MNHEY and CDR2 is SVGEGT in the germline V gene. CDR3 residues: CANSYDDYGANVLTF. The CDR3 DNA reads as TGTGCCAACAGTTACGACGACTATGGGGCCAACGTCCTGACTTTC.

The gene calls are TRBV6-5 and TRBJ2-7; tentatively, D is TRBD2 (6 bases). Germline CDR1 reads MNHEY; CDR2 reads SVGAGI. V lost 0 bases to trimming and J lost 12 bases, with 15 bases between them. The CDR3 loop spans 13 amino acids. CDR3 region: CASSYSRVSGRYF. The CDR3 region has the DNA TGTGCCAGCAGTTACTCCCGGGTAAGCGGGCGGTACTTC.

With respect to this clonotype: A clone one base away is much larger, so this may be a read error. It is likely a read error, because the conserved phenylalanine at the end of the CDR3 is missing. CDR3 in DNA: TGTGCCAGCAGCCCCAGCTCGACAGTTCTTCAGTACTAC. Encoded protein: CASSPSSTVLQYY. This sequence joins TRBV14 and TRBJ2-4; possible D gene TRBD1, 5 bases. Deletions cut 4 bases from V and 11 bases from J, with 15 bases between. CDR1 and CDR2 (germline): SGHDN, FVKESK. The CDR3 has 13 residues.

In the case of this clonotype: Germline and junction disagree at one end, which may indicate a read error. The CDR3: CASSFIRGETQYF. The CDR3 DNA sequence: TGTGCCAGCAGCTTTATCAGGGGGGAGACCCAATACTTC. The genes are TRBV11-2 and TRBJ2-5; TRBD1 is a possible D gene (7 bases). Germline V gene lookup returns CDR1 SGHAT and CDR2 FQNNGV. The CDR3 is 13 residues long.

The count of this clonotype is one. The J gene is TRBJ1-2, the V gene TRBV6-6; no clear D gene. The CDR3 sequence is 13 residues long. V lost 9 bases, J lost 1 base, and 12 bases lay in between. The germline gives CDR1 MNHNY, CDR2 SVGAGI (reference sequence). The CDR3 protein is CASNKENNYGYTF. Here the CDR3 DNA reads TGTGCCAGTAACAAGGAAAATAACTATGGCTACACCTTC.

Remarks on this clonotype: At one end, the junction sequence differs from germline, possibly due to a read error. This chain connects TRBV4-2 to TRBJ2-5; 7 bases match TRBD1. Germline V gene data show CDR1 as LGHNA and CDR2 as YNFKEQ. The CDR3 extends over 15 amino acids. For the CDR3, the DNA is TGTGCCAGCAGCCAACGACAGGGAGCAGGGGAGACCCAGAACTTC. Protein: CASSQRQGAGETQNF.

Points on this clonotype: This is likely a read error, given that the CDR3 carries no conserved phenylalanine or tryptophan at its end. CDR3 protein: CASCRHRDSQETQYI. CDR3 coding DNA: TGCGCCAGCTGCCGACACCGGGACTCACAAGAGACTCAGTACATC. J is TRBJ2-5 and V is TRBV4-3; D is possibly TRBD2 (6 bases). There are 15 residues in the CDR3. Germline V gives CDR1 LGHNA, CDR2 YSLEER.

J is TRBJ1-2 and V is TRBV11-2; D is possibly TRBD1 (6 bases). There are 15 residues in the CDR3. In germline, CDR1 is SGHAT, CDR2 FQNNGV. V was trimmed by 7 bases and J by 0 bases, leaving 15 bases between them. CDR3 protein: CASNANRAANYGYTF. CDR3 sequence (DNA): TGTGCCAGCAATGCCAACAGGGCCGCTAACTATGGCTACACCTTC. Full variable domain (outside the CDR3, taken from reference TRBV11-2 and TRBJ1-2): EAGVAQSPRYKIIEKRQSVAFWCNPISGHATLYWYQQILGQGPKLLIQFQNNGVVDDSQLPKDRFSAERLKGVDSTLKIQPAKLEDSAVYLCASNANRAANYGYTFGSGTRLTVV.

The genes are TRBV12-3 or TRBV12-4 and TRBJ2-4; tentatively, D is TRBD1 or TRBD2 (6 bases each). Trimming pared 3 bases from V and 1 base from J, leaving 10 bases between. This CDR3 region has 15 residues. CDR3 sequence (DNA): TGTGCCAGCAGTTTCAGGGGAGGTGCCAAAAACATTCAGTACTTC. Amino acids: CASSFRGGAKNIQYF.

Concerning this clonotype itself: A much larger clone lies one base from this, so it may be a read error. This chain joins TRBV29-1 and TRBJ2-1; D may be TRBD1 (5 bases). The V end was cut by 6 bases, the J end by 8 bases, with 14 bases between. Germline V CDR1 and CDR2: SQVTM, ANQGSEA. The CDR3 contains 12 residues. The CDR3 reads CSVQTQGYEQFF. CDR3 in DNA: TGCAGCGTCCAGACCCAGGGATATGAGCAGTTCTTC.

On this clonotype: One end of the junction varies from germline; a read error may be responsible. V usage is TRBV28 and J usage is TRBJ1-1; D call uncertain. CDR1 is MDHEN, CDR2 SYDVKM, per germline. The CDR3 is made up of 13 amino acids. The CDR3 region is CASSRSLNTEASF. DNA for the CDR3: TGTGCGAGCAGCCGTTCTCTTAACACTGAAGCTTCCTTT.

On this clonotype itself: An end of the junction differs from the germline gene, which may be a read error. The CDR3 loop reads CASSLESGNIGELFF. CDR3 DNA: TGTGCCAGCAGCTTAGAGTCAGGGAACATCGGGGAGCTGTTTTTT. The J gene is TRBJ2-2, the V gene TRBV11-2, with D maybe TRBD1 (5 bases). This CDR3 contains 15 residues. The V gene's germline CDR1 is SGHAT and CDR2 FQNNGV. The whole variable domain, filled in from reference TRBV11-2 and TRBJ2-2, reads EAGVAQSPRYKIIEKRQSVAFWCNPISGHATLYWYQQILGQGPKLLIQFQNNGVVDDSQLPKDRFSAERLKGVDSTLKIQPAKLEDSAVYLCASSLESGNIGELFFGEGSRLTVL.

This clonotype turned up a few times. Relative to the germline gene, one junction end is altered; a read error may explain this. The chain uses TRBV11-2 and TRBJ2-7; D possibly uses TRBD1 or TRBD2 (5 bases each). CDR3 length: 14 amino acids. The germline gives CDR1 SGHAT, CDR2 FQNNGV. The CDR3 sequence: CASSWDHGGYEQNF. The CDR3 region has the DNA TGTGCCAGCAGTTGGGACCACGGAGGATACGAGCAGAATTTC. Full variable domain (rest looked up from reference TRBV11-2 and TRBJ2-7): EAGVAQSPRYKIIEKRQSVAFWCNPISGHATLYWYQQILGQGPKLLIQFQNNGVVDDSQLPKDRFSAERLKGVDSTLKIQPAKLEDSAVYLCASSWDHGGYEQNFGPGTRLTVT.

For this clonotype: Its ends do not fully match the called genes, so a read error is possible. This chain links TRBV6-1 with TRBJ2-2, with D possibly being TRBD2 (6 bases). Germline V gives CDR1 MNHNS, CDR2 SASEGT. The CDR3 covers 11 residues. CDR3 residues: CATSGFGGLFF. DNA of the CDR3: TGTGCCACTTCAGGGTTCGGGGGGCTGTTTTTT.

This CDR3 is CATSDPERRAGVLSEQFF. The CDR3 bases are TGTGCCACCAGTGATCCAGAGCGGAGAGCGGGAGTGCTCAGTGAGCAGTTCTTC. The V and J genes are TRBV24-1 and TRBJ2-1; 8 bases are a match to TRBD2. This CDR3 has 18 residues. Per the germline V gene, CDR1 is KGHDR and CDR2 is SFDVKD. The trim removed 3 bases at V and 9 bases at J, leaving 18 bases unmatched.

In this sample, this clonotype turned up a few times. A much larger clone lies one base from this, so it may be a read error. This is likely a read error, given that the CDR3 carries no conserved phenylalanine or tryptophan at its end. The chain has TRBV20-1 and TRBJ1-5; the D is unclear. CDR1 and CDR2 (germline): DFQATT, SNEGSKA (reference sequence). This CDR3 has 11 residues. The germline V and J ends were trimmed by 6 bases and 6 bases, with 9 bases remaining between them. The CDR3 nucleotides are TGCAGTGCGGGTTTAGGTCAGCCCCAGCATTTA. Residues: CSAGLGQPQHL.

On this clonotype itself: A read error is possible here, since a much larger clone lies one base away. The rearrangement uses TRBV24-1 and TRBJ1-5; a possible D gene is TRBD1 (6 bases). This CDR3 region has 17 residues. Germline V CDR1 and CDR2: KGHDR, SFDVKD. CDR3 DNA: TGTACCACCAGTGATTCGCGAGGGGCAGGGGAATATCAGCCCCAGCATTTT. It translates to CTTSDSRGAGEYQPQHF.

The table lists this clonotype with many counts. The CDR3 loop is CSARVGTVNQPQHF. CDR3 DNA: TGCAGTGCTAGAGTAGGGACAGTCAATCAGCCCCAGCATTTT. V gene TRBV20-1 combines with J gene TRBJ1-5; 7 bases agree with TRBD1. Germline V gene sequence: CDR1 DFQATT, CDR2 SNEGSKA (reference sequence). The CDR3 covers 14 residues. V shed 1 base, J shed 3 bases, and the junction held 3 bases outside the gene matches.

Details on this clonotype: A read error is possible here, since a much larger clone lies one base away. The CDR3 nucleotides read TGTGCCAGCATTGTTGATCGGGCCGACTATGGCTACACCTTC. It translates to CASIVDRADYGYTF. This rearrangement joins TRBV6-6 to TRBJ1-2; D gene ambiguous. The CDR3 totals 14 residues. CDR1 is MNHNY, CDR2 SVGAGI, per germline (reference sequence). Trimming pared 7 bases from V and 3 bases from J, leaving 15 bases between.

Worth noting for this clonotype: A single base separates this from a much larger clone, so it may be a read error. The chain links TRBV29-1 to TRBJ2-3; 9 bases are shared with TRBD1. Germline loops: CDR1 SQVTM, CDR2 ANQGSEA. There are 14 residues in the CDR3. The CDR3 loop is CSVTPGQGTDTKYF. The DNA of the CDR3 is TGCAGCGTGACACCGGGACAGGGAACAGATACGAAGTATTTT.

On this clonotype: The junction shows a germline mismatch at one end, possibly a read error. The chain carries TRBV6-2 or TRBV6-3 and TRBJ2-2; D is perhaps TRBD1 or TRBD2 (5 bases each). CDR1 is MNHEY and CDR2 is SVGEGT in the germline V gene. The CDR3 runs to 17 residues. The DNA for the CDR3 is TGTGCCAGCAGTTACACCCAGCAGAGGGGCAACACCGTGGAGCTGTTTTTT. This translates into CASSYTQQRGNTVELFF.

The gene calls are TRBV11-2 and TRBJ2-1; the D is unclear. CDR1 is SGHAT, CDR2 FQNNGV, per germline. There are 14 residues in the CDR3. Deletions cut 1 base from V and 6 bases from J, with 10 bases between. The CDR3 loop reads CASSLGYRVNEQFF. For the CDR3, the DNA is TGTGCCAGCAGCTTAGGCTACAGAGTCAATGAGCAGTTCTTC.

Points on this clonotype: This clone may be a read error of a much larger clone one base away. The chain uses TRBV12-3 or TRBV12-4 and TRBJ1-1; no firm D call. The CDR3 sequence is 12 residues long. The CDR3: CASSSGLGEALF. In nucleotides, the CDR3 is TGTGCCAGCAGTTCCGGTCTGGGTGAAGCTCTCTTT.

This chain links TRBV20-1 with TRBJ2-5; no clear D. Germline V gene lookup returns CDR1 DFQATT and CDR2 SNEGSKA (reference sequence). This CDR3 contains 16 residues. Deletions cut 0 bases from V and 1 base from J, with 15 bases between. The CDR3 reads CSARDQSGYFQETQYF. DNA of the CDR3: TGCAGTGCTAGAGACCAATCCGGGTACTTCCAAGAGACCCAGTACTTC.

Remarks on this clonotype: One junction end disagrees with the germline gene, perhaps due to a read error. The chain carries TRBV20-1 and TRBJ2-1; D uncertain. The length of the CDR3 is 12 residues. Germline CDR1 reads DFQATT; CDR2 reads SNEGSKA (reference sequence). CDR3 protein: CSARRGQVEQFF. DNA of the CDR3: TGTAGTGCTAGACGAGGTCAGGTTGAGCAGTTCTTC.

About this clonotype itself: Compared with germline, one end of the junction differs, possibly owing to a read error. The DNA of the CDR3 is TGTGCCAGCAGACGACAGGGAAAAGGATCTGGAGCCAACGTCCTGACTTTC. It yields the protein CASRRQGKGSGANVLTF. The chain recombines TRBV28 with TRBJ2-6, with 7 nucleotides matching TRBD1. Germline lookup yields CDR1 MDHEN and CDR2 SYDVKM. The CDR3 contains 17 residues.

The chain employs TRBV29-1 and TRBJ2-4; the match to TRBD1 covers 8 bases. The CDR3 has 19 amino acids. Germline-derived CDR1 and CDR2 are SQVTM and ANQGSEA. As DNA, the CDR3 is TGCAGTGTGCAAGACAGGGGCCTAAAGTTTTCGGTAGCCAAAAACATTCAGTACTTC. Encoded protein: CSVQDRGLKFSVAKNIQYF.

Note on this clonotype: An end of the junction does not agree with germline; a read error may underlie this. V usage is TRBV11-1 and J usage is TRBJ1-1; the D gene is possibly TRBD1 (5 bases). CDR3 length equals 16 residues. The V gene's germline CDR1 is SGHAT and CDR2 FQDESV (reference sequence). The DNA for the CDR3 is TGTGCCAGCAGCGCGAGGGACCGCCCAATGAACATTGAACCTTTCTTT. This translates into CASSARDRPMNIEPFF.